These T cell receptor beta chains were read from a single sample in a study of blood T cell repertoires in COVID-19. TCRdb keeps only in-frame clones here, not all; method: immunoSEQ multiplex PCR. The data contain approximately 250,000 clones, 86% of them singletons. The material sequenced was peripheral blood. These receptors were collected from a woman aged 80 or over with COVID-19, enrolled during active disease. Both conserved end residues are part of each CDR3. Fields, in order: V gene, D gene, clone size, J gene, CDR3 protein, CDR3 DNA. D genes are given only for firm matches. The listing skips clone size in some rows; elsewhere it reads once, few, many or a size class.

V gene: TRBV10-3; D gene: NA; clone size: NA; J gene: TRBJ2-2; CDR3 protein: CAISEGSNTGELFF; CDR3 DNA: TGTGCCATCTCGGAGGGATCGAACACCGGGGAGCTGTTTTTT
V gene: TRBV7-8; D gene: NA; clone size: NA; J gene: TRBJ1-1; CDR3 protein: CASSLVSTPNTEAFF; CDR3 DNA: TGTGCCAGCAGCTTGGTTAGCACACCAAACACTGAAGCTTTCTTT
V gene: TRBV13; D gene: TRBD2; clone size: NA; J gene: TRBJ2-3; CDR3 protein: CASSPLSGGGSYTQYF; CDR3 DNA: TGTGCCAGCAGTCCCCTAAGCGGGGGGGGGAGCTATACGCAGTATTTT
V gene: TRBV28; D gene: NA; clone size: NA; J gene: TRBJ1-4; CDR3 protein: CASSEGGGGLEKLFF; CDR3 DNA: TGTGCCAGCAGTGAGGGGGGGGGCGGTCTCGAAAAACTGTTTTTT
V gene: TRBV7-2; D gene: NA; clone size: NA; J gene: TRBJ1-3; CDR3 protein: CASSLPGDRKRNTIYF; CDR3 DNA: TGTGCCAGCAGCTTACCTGGCGACAGGAAAAGAAACACCATATATTTT
V gene: TRBV5-1; D gene: NA; clone size: NA; J gene: TRBJ1-1; CDR3 protein: CASSLAVVSSGTEAFF; CDR3 DNA: TGCGCCAGCAGCTTGGCCGTCGTTTCGTCGGGCACTGAAGCTTTCTTT
V gene: TRBV19; D gene: TRBD1; clone size: NA; J gene: TRBJ1-4; CDR3 protein: CASRFIGQGTEKLFF; CDR3 DNA: TGTGCCAGTAGGTTCATCGGACAGGGTACTGAAAAACTGTTTTTT
V gene: TRBV19; D gene: TRBD2; clone size: once; J gene: TRBJ2-3; CDR3 protein: CASSMTSGGAYTQYF; CDR3 DNA: TGTGCCAGTAGTATGACTAGCGGGGGGGCATATACGCAGTATTTT
V gene: TRBV7-3; D gene: TRBD2; clone size: NA; J gene: TRBJ2-5; CDR3 protein: CASSLGRGQETQYF; CDR3 DNA: TGTGCCAGCAGCCTCGGGAGGGGGCAAGAGACCCAGTACTTC
V gene: TRBV11-2; D gene: NA; clone size: NA; J gene: TRBJ2-5; CDR3 protein: CASSPKVSGETQYF; CDR3 DNA: TGTGCCAGCAGCCCGAAGGTCAGCGGAGAGACCCAGTACTTC
V gene: TRBV2; D gene: NA; clone size: NA; J gene: TRBJ2-1; CDR3 protein: CASSESGGPYNEQFF; CDR3 DNA: TGTGCCAGCAGTGAGTCCGGGGGGCCCTACAATGAGCAGTTCTTC
V gene: TRBV12-3/TRBV12-4; D gene: NA; clone size: NA; J gene: TRBJ1-1; CDR3 protein: CASSFTGSTEAFF; CDR3 DNA: TGTGCCAGCAGTTTCACAGGGAGCACTGAAGCTTTCTTT
V gene: TRBV5-6; D gene: NA; clone size: NA; J gene: TRBJ2-5; CDR3 protein: CASSLQGTQYF; CDR3 DNA: TGTGCCAGCAGCCTCCAGGGGACCCAGTACTTC
V gene: TRBV5-1; D gene: TRBD2; clone size: NA; J gene: TRBJ2-5; CDR3 protein: CASSDRPGLATETQYF; CDR3 DNA: TGCGCCAGCAGCGATAGACCGGGACTAGCTACAGAGACCCAGTACTTC
V gene: TRBV4-1; D gene: NA; clone size: NA; J gene: TRBJ1-1; CDR3 protein: CASSQEGDNTEAFF; CDR3 DNA: TGCGCCAGCAGCCAAGAAGGGGATAACACTGAAGCTTTCTTT
V gene: TRBV29-1; D gene: NA; clone size: NA; J gene: TRBJ2-1; CDR3 protein: CSATLQGHSYNEQFF; CDR3 DNA: TGCAGCGCTACATTACAGGGCCACTCCTACAATGAGCAGTTCTTC
V gene: TRBV10-3; D gene: NA; clone size: NA; J gene: TRBJ1-2; CDR3 protein: CAISDYGGDGYTF; CDR3 DNA: TGTGCCATCAGTGACTACGGGGGTGATGGCTACACCTTC
V gene: TRBV10-1; D gene: TRBD1; clone size: NA; J gene: TRBJ1-3; CDR3 protein: CASSENRGPGNTIYF; CDR3 DNA: TGCGCCAGCAGTGAAAACAGGGGGCCTGGAAACACCATATATTTT
V gene: TRBV5-1; D gene: NA; clone size: NA; J gene: TRBJ2-7; CDR3 protein: CASREDGYEQYF; CDR3 DNA: TGCGCCAGCAGGGAGGATGGCTACGAGCAGTACTTC
V gene: TRBV12-2; D gene: NA; clone size: NA; J gene: TRBJ2-7; CDR3 protein: CASRARQGLASSYEQYF; CDR3 DNA: TGTGCAAGTCGCGCCCGACAGGGCCTAGCTAGCTCCTACGAGCAGTACTTC
V gene: TRBV5-1; D gene: TRBD1; clone size: once; J gene: TRBJ1-4; CDR3 protein: CASSLVWDRNEKLFF; CDR3 DNA: TGCGCCAGCAGCTTGGTCTGGGACAGGAATGAAAAACTGTTTTTT
V gene: TRBV3-1/TRBV3-2; D gene: TRBD1; clone size: NA; J gene: TRBJ1-2; CDR3 protein: CASSLPGQGKGYTF; CDR3 DNA: TGTGCCAGCAGCCTTCCGGGACAGGGAAAGGGCTACACCTTC
V gene: TRBV6-5; D gene: NA; clone size: few; J gene: TRBJ2-5; CDR3 protein: CASTTRGGQETQYF; CDR3 DNA: TGTGCCAGCACAACTAGGGGGGGCCAAGAGACCCAGTACTTC
V gene: TRBV18; D gene: NA; clone size: NA; J gene: TRBJ1-4; CDR3 protein: CASSPAGDEKLFF; CDR3 DNA: TGTGCCAGCTCACCAGCAGGGGATGAAAAACTGTTTTTT
V gene: TRBV6-1; D gene: TRBD1; clone size: NA; J gene: TRBJ1-6; CDR3 protein: CASSDSYRGRIGYNSPLHF; CDR3 DNA: TGTGCCAGCAGTGATTCTTACAGGGGGCGAATTGGCTATAATTCACCCCTCCACTTT
V gene: TRBV18; D gene: TRBD2; clone size: once; J gene: TRBJ2-3; CDR3 protein: CASSPQAGLTDTQYF; CDR3 DNA: TGTGCCAGCTCACCTCAAGCGGGGCTCACAGATACGCAGTATTTT
V gene: TRBV4-1; D gene: NA; clone size: NA; J gene: TRBJ2-7; CDR3 protein: CASSQGTFGGSEQYF; CDR3 DNA: TGCGCCAGCAGCCAAGGGACGTTCGGGGGATCCGAGCAGTACTTC
V gene: TRBV5-1; D gene: NA; clone size: NA; J gene: TRBJ1-1; CDR3 protein: CASSFQGRNTEAFF; CDR3 DNA: TGCGCCAGCAGCTTCCAGGGAAGGAACACTGAAGCTTTCTTT
V gene: TRBV10-3; D gene: NA; clone size: NA; J gene: TRBJ1-3; CDR3 protein: CAISESFGGSGNTIYF; CDR3 DNA: TGTGCCATCAGTGAGTCTTTCGGGGGCTCTGGAAACACCATATATTTT
V gene: TRBV19; D gene: TRBD1; clone size: NA; J gene: TRBJ1-1; CDR3 protein: CASNTAGGTNEAFF; CDR3 DNA: TGTGCCAGTAACACAGCAGGGGGCACGAATGAAGCTTTCTTT
V gene: TRBV11-2; D gene: TRBD2; clone size: NA; J gene: TRBJ2-2; CDR3 protein: CASSPIAGFFTGELFF; CDR3 DNA: TGTGCCAGCAGCCCTATAGCGGGGTTTTTCACCGGGGAGCTGTTTTTT
V gene: TRBV7-9; D gene: NA; clone size: NA; J gene: TRBJ2-3; CDR3 protein: CASSLDFSDTQYF; CDR3 DNA: TGTGCCAGCAGCTTAGACTTCTCAGATACGCAGTATTTT
V gene: TRBV7-2; D gene: NA; clone size: NA; J gene: TRBJ2-3; CDR3 protein: CASSSQGVSEYTDTQYF; CDR3 DNA: TGTGCCAGCAGCTCCCAAGGGGTCTCCGAGTACACAGATACGCAGTATTTT
V gene: TRBV7-3; D gene: NA; clone size: NA; J gene: TRBJ2-2; CDR3 protein: CASSVGGELFF; CDR3 DNA: TGTGCCAGCAGCGTCGGCGGGGAGCTGTTTTTT
V gene: TRBV7-9; D gene: TRBD2; clone size: NA; J gene: TRBJ2-5; CDR3 protein: CASSLSSGGETQYF; CDR3 DNA: TGTGCCAGCAGCTTATCTAGCGGGGGAGAGACCCAGTACTTC
V gene: TRBV2; D gene: TRBD1; clone size: once; J gene: TRBJ1-2; CDR3 protein: CASSLDRGRNYGYTF; CDR3 DNA: TGTGCCAGCAGTCTAGACAGGGGGCGGAACTATGGCTACACCTTC
V gene: TRBV19; D gene: NA; clone size: NA; J gene: TRBJ1-5; CDR3 protein: CASNSQGPTGPQHF; CDR3 DNA: TGTGCCAGCAATTCACAGGGCCCTACGGGGCCCCAGCATTTT
V gene: TRBV28; D gene: NA; clone size: NA; J gene: TRBJ2-7; CDR3 protein: CASSGSGSGDYEQYF; CDR3 DNA: TGTGCCAGCAGCGGCTCGGGTAGCGGAGACTACGAGCAGTACTTC
V gene: TRBV10-3; D gene: TRBD1; clone size: NA; J gene: TRBJ1-1; CDR3 protein: CAIRITGTGQNTEAFF; CDR3 DNA: TGTGCCATCAGGATAACCGGGACAGGGCAAAACACTGAAGCTTTCTTT
V gene: TRBV19; D gene: TRBD1; clone size: NA; J gene: TRBJ1-6; CDR3 protein: CASSIGDRLIFGNSPLHF; CDR3 DNA: TGTGCCAGTAGTATAGGGGACAGACTAATCTTTGGAAATTCACCCCTCCACTTT
V gene: TRBV7-2; D gene: TRBD2; clone size: once; J gene: TRBJ2-3; CDR3 protein: CASSLASGSADTQYF; CDR3 DNA: TGTGCCAGCAGCTTAGCTAGCGGGTCCGCAGATACGCAGTATTTT
V gene: TRBV6-5; D gene: TRBD2; clone size: NA; J gene: TRBJ2-2; CDR3 protein: CASRPSGGTGELFF; CDR3 DNA: TGTGCCAGCAGACCTAGCGGGGGGACCGGGGAGCTGTTTTTT
V gene: TRBV5-1; D gene: TRBD2; clone size: once; J gene: TRBJ2-5; CDR3 protein: CASSRGGEETQYF; CDR3 DNA: TGCGCCAGCAGCAGGGGAGGGGAAGAGACCCAGTACTTC
V gene: TRBV10-3; D gene: TRBD1; clone size: NA; J gene: TRBJ2-1; CDR3 protein: CAISDKGAGNEQFF; CDR3 DNA: TGTGCCATCAGTGACAAGGGGGCAGGAAATGAGCAGTTCTTC
V gene: TRBV10-3; D gene: NA; clone size: NA; J gene: TRBJ1-3; CDR3 protein: CATGQAGSSGNTIYF; CDR3 DNA: TGTGCCACCGGGCAGGCGGGGAGCTCTGGAAACACCATATATTTT
V gene: TRBV2; D gene: NA; clone size: NA; J gene: TRBJ2-7; CDR3 protein: CASSATGLPYEQYF; CDR3 DNA: TGTGCCAGCAGCGCCACAGGGTTACCTTACGAGCAGTACTTC
V gene: TRBV18; D gene: NA; clone size: NA; J gene: TRBJ2-7; CDR3 protein: CASSPSRDSYEQYF; CDR3 DNA: TGTGCCAGCTCACCAAGCAGGGACTCCTACGAGCAGTACTTC
V gene: TRBV10-3; D gene: NA; clone size: NA; J gene: TRBJ1-1; CDR3 protein: CAISDTWNTEAFF; CDR3 DNA: TGTGCCATCAGTGATACTTGGAACACTGAAGCTTTCTTT
V gene: TRBV2; D gene: TRBD1; clone size: many; J gene: TRBJ1-2; CDR3 protein: CASIRGRRGYTF; CDR3 DNA: TGTGCCAGCATCAGGGGGCGGAGGGGCTACACCTTC
V gene: TRBV11-2; D gene: TRBD2; clone size: NA; J gene: TRBJ2-5; CDR3 protein: CASSSGTREETQYF; CDR3 DNA: TGTGCCAGCAGCTCCGGGACTAGGGAAGAGACCCAGTACTTC
V gene: TRBV5-1; D gene: TRBD1; clone size: once; J gene: TRBJ2-1; CDR3 protein: CASSLAGQGMDEQFF; CDR3 DNA: TGCGCCAGCAGCTTGGCGGGACAGGGTATGGATGAGCAGTTCTTC
V gene: TRBV10-3; D gene: NA; clone size: NA; J gene: TRBJ2-5; CDR3 protein: CAMGGGQTETQYF; CDR3 DNA: TGTGCTATGGGGGGGGGACAAACAGAGACCCAGTACTTC